This T cell receptor beta chain was recovered during a study of Graves' ophthalmopathy and Graves' hyperthyroidism. This clonotype was observed many times. Its cognate antigen is unknown. None of the included patients had other autoimmune diseases, uncontrolled infections, pregnancy or lactation, as these led to exclusion. Overall study findings and caveats: Separation of ophthalmopathy from stable hyperthyroidism was achieved by a 13-signature model, at roughly 90% sensitivity and under 82% specificity.

Germline V gives CDR1 MNHEY, CDR2 SVGAGI. The CDR3 consists of 16 residues. With 2 bases clipped from V and 5 bases from J, the junction kept 4 bases outside the gene matches. The TCR beta CDR3 regions underwent amplification from RNA transcripts. RT-PCR with HTBI primers came first, then second-round multiplex PCR. In TCRdb, the multiplex PCR reads were re-called with MiXCR into one record per CDR3 protein. The table shows 340,000 or so distinct CDR3 sequences, with 17% occurring only once. The chain carries TRBV6-5 and TRBJ1-5; TRBD1 matches 12 bases. The sequencing sample was made of peripheral blood. The receptor was isolated from an adult man with Graves' ophthalmopathy. The DNA of the CDR3 is TGTGCCAGCAGTTACGGGACAGGGGGCAGTGATCAGCCCCAGCATTTT. Its protein product is CASSYGTGGSDQPQHF.